What follows are 19 T cell receptor beta chains derived from one specimen sequenced in a study of OX40 agonist ivuxolimab in advanced cancers. TCRdb's table, derived via immunoSEQ multiplex PCR, lists solely in-frame clones and lacks some. The sample records 63,000 or so clones, approximately 80% being singletons. This sample comprised CD4+ or CD8+ T cells sorted from blood, obtained in a trial of the OX40 agonist ivuxolimab. The receptors shown here come from an adult with an advanced solid tumor such as melanoma, head and neck, liver or kidney cancer.

The V gene is TRBV7-8, the J gene TRBJ2-7, with D hard to call. The CDR3 has 15 amino acids. From germline, CDR1 is SGHVS and CDR2 FQNEAQ. V was trimmed by 0 bases and J by 0 bases, leaving 9 bases between them. CDR3 DNA: TGTGCCAGCAGCTTAGCGGGGATCAACTCCTACGAGCAGTACTTC. It codes for CASSLAGINSYEQYF.

The chain links TRBV27 to TRBJ2-1; 8 positions match TRBD1. Germline V lookup: CDR1 MNHEY, CDR2 SMNVEV (reference sequence). This CDR3 spans 15 amino acids. V shed 6 bases and J 0 bases; nucleotides not matched to a gene: 4. CDR3 region: CASSRDRSSYNEQFF. CDR3 DNA: TGTGCCAGCAGCCGGGACAGGAGCTCCTACAATGAGCAGTTCTTC.

In this sample, this clone turned up many times. The rearrangement joins TRBV7-2 to TRBJ2-7; 8 positions match TRBD1. Germline CDR1 SGHTA, CDR2 FQGNSA. Trimming cost V 4 bases and J 6 bases; bases outside gene matches: 11. The CDR3 has 15 amino acids. The chain's CDR3 is CASSSPSDRGSEQYF. The DNA of the CDR3 is TGTGCCAGCAGCTCCCCCTCCGACAGGGGTTCCGAGCAGTACTTC.

The V and J genes are TRBV7-2 and TRBJ1-5; no firm D call. CDR1 is SGHTA and CDR2 is FQGNSA in the germline V gene. The CDR3 runs 15 residues. Trimming stripped 4 bases from V and 0 bases from J, with 10 bases between. The CDR3 sequence is CASSWADGSNQPQHF. Here the CDR3 DNA reads TGTGCCAGCAGCTGGGCGGACGGTAGCAATCAGCCCCAGCATTTT.

The CDR3 loop is CASSPGVSSRANYGYTF. In DNA form, the CDR3 reads TGTGCCAGCTCACCCGGGGTTTCTTCTAGAGCTAACTATGGCTACACCTTC. The V and J genes are TRBV18 and TRBJ1-2; no clear D gene. Trimming left V 3 bases short and J 0 bases short, with 17 bases between. Germline CDR1 is KGHSH and CDR2 is LQKENI. This CDR3 comprises 17 residues.

The rearrangement links TRBV18 to TRBJ2-5; 7 bases line up with TRBD1. V gave up 8 bases and J gave up 2 bases; unmatched junction bases: 5. CDR1 is KGHSH and CDR2 is LQKENI in the germline V gene. The CDR3 is 13 residues long. DNA of the CDR3: TGTGCCAGCGCGGACAGGACACAAGAGACCCAGTACTTC. Its protein product is CASADRTQETQYF.

The chain is built from TRBV5-1 and TRBJ1-1; unclear D gene. The germline gives CDR1 SGHRS, CDR2 YFSETQ. V was pared by 0 bases and J by 4 bases, with 13 bases between. The CDR3 spans 15 residues. CDR3 nucleotides: TGCGCCAGCAGCTTGGCTGGTTCCCGAGGCACTGAAGCTTTCTTT. Protein: CASSLAGSRGTEAFF.

The J gene is TRBJ1-2, the V gene TRBV18, with D perhaps matching TRBD1 (5 bases). Between the trimmed V and J ends, which lost 3 bases and 4 bases, there was a span of 15 bases. CDR3 length: 15 residues. Germline V lookup: CDR1 KGHSH, CDR2 LQKENI. DNA of the CDR3: TGTGCCAGCTCACCCAACACGGGGCTACCCTATGGCTACACCTTC. It yields the protein CASSPNTGLPYGYTF.

In nucleotides, the CDR3 is TGTGCCAGCAGCCGCAGGGGTCCCCAAGAGACCCAGTACTTC. Its protein product is CASSRRGPQETQYF. The chain carries TRBV14 and TRBJ2-5; tentatively, D is TRBD1 (6 bases). Germline V lookup: CDR1 SGHDN, CDR2 FVKESK. The CDR3 has 14 residues. Trimming left V 4 bases short and J 1 base short, with 10 bases between.

This clone turned up a few times. The rearrangement joins TRBV2 to TRBJ1-5; no reliable D call. Trimming shortened V by 2 bases and J by 7 bases, and 12 bases separated the two germline ends. CDR3 length: 14 residues. Looked up from germline, CDR1 is SNHLY and CDR2 is FYNNEI. The CDR3 protein is CASSELGALQPQHF. The CDR3 bases are TGTGCCAGCAGTGAACTAGGCGCTCTCCAGCCCCAGCATTTT.

The chain is built from TRBV7-2 and TRBJ1-2; 8 nucleotides agree with TRBD1. Germline V gives CDR1 SGHTA, CDR2 FQGNSA. The CDR3 is 13 residues long. V shed 4 bases, J shed 8 bases, and the junction held 6 bases outside the gene matches. The chain's CDR3 is CASSSPNRGGYTF. The CDR3 DNA follows: TGTGCCAGCAGCTCCCCCAACAGGGGGGGCTACACCTTC.

The V gene is TRBV5-1, the J gene TRBJ2-3, with D hard to call. This CDR3 contains 14 residues. The germline V gene encodes CDR1 SGHRS and CDR2 YFSETQ. V lost 5 bases and J lost 3, with 13 bases in between. CDR3 sequence reads: CASSRPELTDTQYF. DNA of the CDR3: TGCGCCAGCAGTCGGCCGGAACTTACAGATACGCAGTATTTT.

The table lists this clone with a few counts. The V gene is TRBV7-8, the J gene TRBJ1-6, with D unresolved. In germline, CDR1 is SGHVS, CDR2 FQNEAQ. Trimming shortened V by 6 bases and J by 7 bases, and 13 bases separated the two germline ends. This CDR3 is 14 amino acids long. The CDR3 bases are TGTGCCAGCAGTAAGGGAGGGTGGAATTCACCCCTCCACTTT. Protein sequence: CASSKGGWNSPLHF. Filled out from reference TRBV7-8 and TRBJ1-6, the complete variable domain reads GAGVSQSPRYKVAKRGQDVALRCDPISGHVSLFWYQQALGQGPEFLTYFQNEAQLDKSGLPSDRFFAERPEGSVSTLKIQRTQQEDSAVYLCASSKGGWNSPLHFGNGTRLTVT.

This chain links TRBV6-1 with TRBJ2-3; possible D gene TRBD2, 5 bases. Germline-derived CDR1 and CDR2 are MNHNS and SASEGT. The CDR3 runs 13 residues. V shed 5 bases and J shed 1 base, with 7 bases lying between them. CDR3 residues: CASSSGRTDTQYF. The CDR3 nucleotides read TGTGCCAGCAGTAGCGGCCGCACAGATACGCAGTATTTT.

This chain links TRBV5-1 with TRBJ2-7; D ambiguous. Germline CDR1 reads SGHRS; CDR2 reads YFSETQ. The germline V and J ends were trimmed by 4 bases and 4 bases, with 18 bases remaining between them. The CDR3 loop spans 15 amino acids. CDR3 in DNA: TGCGCCAGCAGCCCTTCGAGTTCCCGAACTTACGAGCAGTACTTC. It specifies CASSPSSSRTYEQYF.

The chain uses TRBV18 and TRBJ2-3; 11 positions match TRBD1. The V gene's germline CDR1 is KGHSH and CDR2 LQKENI. Trimming took 0 bases from V and 3 from J; bases not matched to a gene: 5. The length of the CDR3 is 17 residues. In nucleotides, the CDR3 is TGTGCCAGCTCACCACCGGACAGGGGGCGGTTGACAGATACGCAGTATTTT. Translated, it gives CASSPPDRGRLTDTQYF.

V usage is TRBV21-1 and J usage is TRBJ2-7; the table's D gene call, TRBD1, was not cross checked with the DNA. TRBV21-1 is a known pseudogene. The CDR3 spans 15 residues. As DNA, the CDR3 is TGTGCCAGCAGCAAGGGACAGCCGAGCTCCTACGAGCAGTACTTC. This gives the protein CASSKGQPSSYEQYF.

Worth noting for this clone: In the same sample, other DNA sequences code for this CDR3. This chain uses TRBV30 with TRBJ1-4; maybe TRBD1 (5 bases). The germline V gene encodes CDR1 GTSNPN and CDR2 SVGIG (reference sequence). The CDR3 totals 13 residues. V shed 2 bases and J shed 3 bases, with 7 bases lying between them. CDR3 region: CAWSSGPNEKLFF. CDR3 coding DNA: TGTGCCTGGAGTTCAGGGCCTAATGAAAAACTGTTTTTT.

This sequence joins TRBV28 and TRBJ2-7; 8 bases are a match to TRBD1. Germline-derived CDR1 and CDR2 are MDHEN and SYDVKM. V gave up 5 bases and J gave up 5 bases; unmatched junction bases: 8. This CDR3 has 14 residues. CDR3 loop: CASSPSDRVNEQYF. The CDR3 coding sequence is TGTGCCAGCAGTCCCTCGGACAGGGTGAACGAGCAGTACTTC.